The 24 T cell receptor beta chains reported below all come from one sample, sequenced in a study of PD-L1 blockade in urothelial cancer. TCRdb's table, derived via immunoSEQ multiplex PCR, lists solely in-frame clones and lacks some. Of about 25,000 clones in the sample, 82% were seen once. Indicated time point: peripheral blood 6 weeks after treatment start. This specimen was PBMCs, taken around atezolizumab (anti-PD-L1) treatment. These receptors all stem from a man in his 70s with urothelial cancer.

The J gene is TRBJ1-1, the V gene TRBV27, with a tentative D call TRBD1 (5 bases). From germline, CDR1 is MNHEY and CDR2 SMNVEV (reference sequence). Trimming took 2 bases from V and 3 from J, leaving 10 bases between them. The CDR3 has 14 residues. CDR3 DNA: TGTGCCAGCAGTTTAGCAGGGAGGGACACTGAAGCTTTCTTT. This sequence encodes CASSLAGRDTEAFF.

The chain combines TRBV28 with TRBJ1-2, with D unresolved. From germline, CDR1 is MDHEN and CDR2 SYDVKM. Trimming shortened V by 4 bases and J by 4 bases, and 13 bases separated the two germline ends. The CDR3 is 14 residues long. CDR3 protein: CASSSDTDLYGYTF. CDR3 nucleotides: TGTGCCAGCAGTTCAGACACAGACCTCTATGGCTACACCTTC.

This chain links TRBV5-6 with TRBJ1-2; 8 bases are shared with TRBD1. The CDR3 runs 14 residues. Germline CDR1 SGHDT, CDR2 YYEEEE. J gave up 6 bases and V 3 bases, and 7 bases lay outside the gene matches. The CDR3 region is CASSWTGNSNGYTF. CDR3 DNA sequence: TGTGCCAGCAGCTGGACAGGGAATTCAAATGGCTACACCTTC.

V is TRBV7-2 and J is TRBJ1-5, with D possibly being TRBD1 (5 bases). V lost 6 bases and J lost 4, with 10 bases in between. This CDR3 spans 13 amino acids. Per the germline V gene, CDR1 is SGHTA and CDR2 is FQGNSA. The CDR3 DNA follows: TGTGCCAGCAGTTTCGACAGAAATCAGCCCCAGCATTTT. Protein: CASSFDRNQPQHF. Filled out from reference TRBV7-2 and TRBJ1-5, the complete variable domain reads GAGVSQSPSNKVTEKGKDVELRCDPISGHTALYWYRQSLGQGLEFLIYFQGNSAPDKSGLPSDRFSAERTGGSVSTLTIQRTQQEDSAVYLCASSFDRNQPQHFGDGTRLSIL.

In DNA form, the CDR3 reads TGTGCCAGCAGTTTGGTCGGTGATACGCAGTATTTT. Amino acid sequence: CASSLVGDTQYF. The chain links TRBV27 to TRBJ2-3, with D hard to call. The CDR3 spans 12 residues. The ends were cut back, 3 bases at V and 6 bases at J, with 7 bases in the middle. Germline V CDR1 and CDR2: MNHEY, SMNVEV (reference sequence).

The gene calls are TRBV11-2 and TRBJ2-1, with 9 bases identical to TRBD1. V was clipped by 3 bases and J by 4 bases; unmatched bases: 4. Germline CDR1 SGHAT, CDR2 FQNNGV. This CDR3 is 15 amino acids long. The DNA for the CDR3 is TGTGCCAGCAGCTTTGGGACAGGGTCATACAATGAGCAGTTCTTC. Translating gives CASSFGTGSYNEQFF.

The table lists this clone with a count of one. The chain carries TRBV7-2 and TRBJ2-1; D uncertain. From germline, CDR1 is SGHTA and CDR2 FQGNSA. V shed 1 base and J shed 2 bases, with 9 bases lying between them. The CDR3 loop spans 15 amino acids. CDR3 nucleotide sequence: TGTGCCAGCAGCTTAGATCTAGGCCCCTACAATGAGCAGTTCTTC. This translates into CASSLDLGPYNEQFF.

This chain joins TRBV5-1 and TRBJ2-3, with D maybe TRBD2 (6 bases). V was pared by 7 bases and J by 1 base, with 13 bases between. This CDR3 is 14 amino acids long. The germline gives CDR1 SGHRS, CDR2 YFSETQ. CDR3 bases: TGCGCCAGCTCCCGGGAGTTAGGCACAGATACGCAGTATTTT. Translating it yields CASSRELGTDTQYF.

This clone was recorded only once. This chain joins TRBV7-2 and TRBJ2-7; 9 bases align to TRBD1. Per germline, CDR1 SGHTA and CDR2 FQGNSA. Trimming removed 5 bases from V and 0 bases from J; junction bases left unmatched: 5. The CDR3 has 15 amino acids. Here the CDR3 DNA reads TGTGCCAGCAGCAAGGGACAGGGTAGCTCCTACGAGCAGTACTTC. Its protein product is CASSKGQGSSYEQYF.

The J gene is TRBJ2-7, the V gene TRBV27; a possible D gene is TRBD2 (5 bases). Germline V gene sequence: CDR1 MNHEY, CDR2 SMNVEV (reference sequence). The CDR3 is 14 amino acids. The V and J ends lost 5 bases and 6 bases respectively, with 17 bases between them. CDR3 amino acids: CASSSGPGSLEQYF. The CDR3 DNA is TGTGCCAGCAGTAGCGGTCCAGGCTCCCTCGAGCAGTACTTC.

V usage is TRBV5-1 and J usage is TRBJ1-1, with D perhaps TRBD1 (5 bases). The CDR3 is 14 residues long. Germline V gene data show CDR1 as SGHRS and CDR2 as YFSETQ. V shed 2 bases and J shed 4 bases, with 12 bases lying between them. The CDR3 reads CASSFGDLSTEAFF. CDR3 DNA sequence: TGCGCCAGCAGCTTCGGGGACTTAAGCACTGAAGCTTTCTTT.

This clone appeared once. The rearrangement joins TRBV25-1 to TRBJ1-3, with 9 bases fitting TRBD1. Germline CDR1 reads MGHDK; CDR2 reads SYGVNS. This CDR3 region has 15 residues. V trimming: 4 bases; J trimming: 2 bases; junction bases outside the gene matches: 3. This CDR3 reads CASSARDRAGNTIYF. The CDR3 bases are TGTGCCAGCAGTGCCCGGGACAGGGCTGGAAACACCATATATTTT.

V and J are TRBV29-1 and TRBJ2-3; D is undetermined. V lost 5 bases and J 8 bases, leaving 14 bases between the germline ends. The germline V gene encodes CDR1 SQVTM and CDR2 ANQGSEA. This CDR3 has 12 residues. CDR3 nucleotide sequence: TGCAGCGTTCTTTCAGATCGCGGTACGCAGTATTTT. Translation gives CSVLSDRGTQYF.

The V and J genes are TRBV7-2 and TRBJ2-1, with D unclear. The CDR3 sequence is 12 residues long. Per the germline V gene, CDR1 is SGHTA and CDR2 is FQGNSA. V was cut by 4 bases and J by 2 bases, with 3 bases left in between. The CDR3 DNA is TGTGCCAGCAGCTACACCTACAATGAGCAGTTCTTC. The encoded protein is CASSYTYNEQFF.

The chain has TRBV30 and TRBJ2-1; 13 bases align to TRBD2. The V gene end was trimmed by 4 bases and the J gene end by 8 bases; junction bases not matched to a gene: 8. The germline gives CDR1 GTSNPN, CDR2 SVGIG (reference sequence). CDR3 length equals 15 residues. The CDR3 bases are TGTGCCTGGAATTTTATACTAGCGGGAGGGTATGAGCAGTTCTTC. Amino acids: CAWNFILAGGYEQFF.

The chain links TRBV19 to TRBJ2-1, with TRBD1 as a possible D gene (6 bases). CDR1 and CDR2 from the germline V gene are LNHDA and SQIVND (reference sequence). V lost 3 bases, J lost 1 base, and 16 bases lay in between. The CDR3 runs to 17 residues. CDR3 sequence (DNA): TGTGCCAGTAGTATTAGCCCCACAGGGCCTTCCTACAATGAGCAGTTCTTC. Protein sequence: CASSISPTGPSYNEQFF.

The V call is TRBV27, the J call TRBJ2-7; D is possibly TRBD2 (5 bases). The V and J ends lost 5 bases and 7 bases respectively, with 15 bases between them. This CDR3 contains 13 residues. In germline, CDR1 is MNHEY, CDR2 SMNVEV (reference sequence). CDR3 amino acids: CASSQPGMEEQYF. The DNA for the CDR3 is TGTGCCAGCAGTCAGCCGGGAATGGAGGAGCAGTACTTC.

This chain links TRBV6-5 with TRBJ1-2, with 9 bases that match TRBD1. CDR3 length: 13 amino acids. The J segment lost 8 bases and the V segment lost 2 bases, leaving 3 bases of the junction unmatched. Germline-derived CDR1 and CDR2 are MNHEY and SVGAGI. The CDR3 DNA reads TGTGCCAGCAGTTACAGACAGGGGGAGGGCTACACCTTC. Residues: CASSYRQGEGYTF.

This clone came up a few times. This chain connects TRBV13 to TRBJ1-2; the match to TRBD1 covers 11 bases. The CDR3 is 16 amino acids. CDR1 and CDR2 from the germline V gene are PRHDT and FYEKMQ (reference sequence). V gave up 5 bases and J gave up 8 bases; unmatched junction bases: 13. CDR3 in amino acids: CASSPPPGTGGLGYTF. The DNA for the CDR3 is TGTGCCAGCAGCCCGCCCCCCGGGACAGGGGGTCTGGGCTACACCTTC.

The chain recombines TRBV15 with TRBJ2-3; 7 positions agree with TRBD2. The length of the CDR3 is 17 residues. Germline CDR1 reads LNHNV; CDR2 reads YYDKDF (reference sequence). V lost 1 base and J lost 2; bases outside the gene matches: 9. CDR3 region: CATSRATVAGYTDTQYF. The CDR3 bases are TGTGCCACCAGCAGAGCAACGGTAGCGGGTTACACAGATACGCAGTATTTT.

V usage is TRBV5-4 and J usage is TRBJ2-3; TRBD2 matches 7 bases. Trimming removed 3 bases from V and 6 bases from J; junction bases left unmatched: 13. Germline loops: CDR1 SGHNT, CDR2 YYREEE (reference sequence). The length of the CDR3 is 16 residues. CDR3 in amino acids: CASSSARGGSSDTQYF. The DNA for the CDR3 is TGTGCCAGCAGCTCTGCTCGCGGCGGGAGTTCGGATACGCAGTATTTT.

This chain joins TRBV30 and TRBJ2-4; 8 bases align to TRBD1. In germline, CDR1 is GTSNPN, CDR2 SVGIG (reference sequence). V dropped 5 bases and J dropped 6; count of bases not matched to a gene: 12. The CDR3 runs 15 residues. DNA for the CDR3: TGTGCCTGGGGACAGGGCAAATGGGTCCGAAACATTCAGTACTTC. Protein product: CAWGQGKWVRNIQYF.

The rearrangement uses TRBV29-1 and TRBJ2-3, with TRBD2 matching 7 bases. The V and J ends lost 6 bases and 5 bases, in that order; junction bases with no gene match: 8. Germline CDR1 is SQVTM and CDR2 is ANQGSEA. The CDR3 loop spans 13 amino acids. CDR3 loop: CSVHGGEEDTQYF. The CDR3 DNA follows: TGCAGCGTCCATGGGGGGGAAGAAGATACGCAGTATTTT.

This chain joins TRBV28 and TRBJ2-1; 10 bases align to TRBD2. CDR1 is MDHEN and CDR2 is SYDVKM in the germline V gene. V shed 4 bases, J shed 0 bases, and the junction held 12 bases outside the gene matches. The CDR3 has 19 residues. Here the CDR3 DNA reads TGTGCCAGCAGTTCTCGAAAGAAAAAGCGGGAGGGCTCCTACAATGAGCAGTTCTTC. It translates to CASSSRKKKREGSYNEQFF.